The 2 T cell receptor beta chains below come from one sample, sequenced in a study of cytomegalovirus exposure and HLA in healthy donors. PCR primers comprised 60 Vbeta and 13 Jbeta primers. Sequencing was performed with immunoSEQ multiplex PCR; in TCRdb, only in-frame clones are kept and a portion is missing. Of 200,000 or so clones listed, roughly 76% are singletons. Sequences were obtained from PBMCs. These receptors originate from a man aged 40-49 years in good health and CMV-seropositive.

This clone was counted only a few times. This rearrangement joins TRBV11-2 to TRBJ2-2; 12 nucleotides match TRBD1. Germline V gene sequence: CDR1 SGHAT, CDR2 FQNNGV. This CDR3 has 15 amino acids. V lost 5 bases to trimming and J lost 9 bases; unmatched junction nucleotides: 7. CDR3 sequence reads: CASSPRDRGRRELFF. As DNA, the CDR3 is TGTGCCAGCAGCCCCCGGGACAGGGGGCGCCGGGAGCTGTTTTTT. The full variable domain, rest sourced from reference TRBV11-2 and TRBJ2-2, is EAGVAQSPRYKIIEKRQSVAFWCNPISGHATLYWYQQILGQGPKLLIQFQNNGVVDDSQLPKDRFSAERLKGVDSTLKIQPAKLEDSAVYLCASSPRDRGRRELFFGEGSRLTVL.

The chain employs TRBV29-1 and TRBJ1-2; 7 bases line up with TRBD1. V shed 3 bases, J shed 4 bases, and the junction held 8 bases outside the gene matches. Germline V lookup: CDR1 SQVTM, CDR2 ANQGSEA. The CDR3 length is 14 residues. CDR3 sequence reads: CSVEQQGPIYGYTF. The CDR3 region has the DNA TGCAGCGTTGAGCAACAGGGGCCGATCTATGGCTACACCTTC.